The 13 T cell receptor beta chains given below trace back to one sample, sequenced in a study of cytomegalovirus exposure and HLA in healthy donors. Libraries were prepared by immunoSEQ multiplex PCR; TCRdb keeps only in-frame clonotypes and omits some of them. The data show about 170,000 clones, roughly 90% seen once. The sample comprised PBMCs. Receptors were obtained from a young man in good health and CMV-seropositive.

CDR3 sequence: CASSAGLAGVYEQYF. CDR3 nucleotide sequence: TGTGCCAGCAGCGCCGGACTAGCGGGAGTCTACGAGCAGTACTTC. This chain links TRBV7-9 with TRBJ2-7, with TRBD2 matching 13 bases. V gave up 5 bases and J gave up 3 bases; unmatched junction bases: 4. The CDR3 is 15 residues long. Looked up from germline, CDR1 is SEHNR and CDR2 is FQNEAQ (reference sequence).

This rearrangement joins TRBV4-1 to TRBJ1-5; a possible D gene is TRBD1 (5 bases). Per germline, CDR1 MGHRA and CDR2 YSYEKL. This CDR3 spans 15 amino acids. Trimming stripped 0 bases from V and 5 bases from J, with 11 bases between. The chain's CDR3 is CASSQDWGVHQPQHF. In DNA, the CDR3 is TGCGCCAGCAGCCAAGATTGGGGGGTTCATCAGCCCCAGCATTTT.

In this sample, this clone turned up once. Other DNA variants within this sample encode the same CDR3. The CDR3 sequence is CSVVSGSYNEQFF. The CDR3, as DNA: TGCAGCGTTGTTAGCGGGAGTTACAATGAGCAGTTCTTC. The chain links TRBV29-1 to TRBJ2-1; TRBD2 matches at 9 bases. The CDR3 has 13 residues. Germline trimming cut 4 bases from V and 4 bases from J; bases unmatched to any gene: 2. Germline values: CDR1 SQVTM, CDR2 ANQGSEA.

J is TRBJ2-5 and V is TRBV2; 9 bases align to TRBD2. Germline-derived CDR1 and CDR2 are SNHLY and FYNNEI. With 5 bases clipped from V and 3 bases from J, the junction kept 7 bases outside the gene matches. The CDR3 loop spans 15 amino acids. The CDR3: CASSILAGLKETQYF. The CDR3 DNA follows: TGTGCCAGCAGTATCCTAGCGGGACTTAAAGAGACCCAGTACTTC. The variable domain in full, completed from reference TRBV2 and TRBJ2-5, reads EPEVTQTPSHQVTQMGQEVILRCVPISNHLYFYWYRQILGQKVEFLVSFYNNEISEKSEIFDDQFSVERPDGSNFTLKIRSTKLEDSAMYFCASSILAGLKETQYFGPGTRLLVL.

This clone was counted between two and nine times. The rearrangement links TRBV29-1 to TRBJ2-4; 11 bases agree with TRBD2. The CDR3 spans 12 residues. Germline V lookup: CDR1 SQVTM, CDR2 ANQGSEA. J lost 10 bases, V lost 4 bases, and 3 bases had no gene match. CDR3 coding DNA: TGCAGCGTTGGGCTAGCGGGAGGTATTCAGTACTTC. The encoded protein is CSVGLAGGIQYF.

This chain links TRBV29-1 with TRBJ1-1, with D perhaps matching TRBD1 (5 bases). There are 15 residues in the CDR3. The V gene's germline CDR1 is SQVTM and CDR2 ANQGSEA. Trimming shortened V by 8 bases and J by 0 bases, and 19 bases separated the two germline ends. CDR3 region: CSIGGGRVLNTEAFF. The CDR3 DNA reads TGCAGCATTGGCGGGGGTAGGGTATTGAACACTGAAGCTTTCTTT. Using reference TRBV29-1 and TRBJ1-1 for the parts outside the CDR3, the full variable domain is SAVISQKPSRDICQRGTSLTIQCQVDSQVTMMFWYRQQPGQSLTLIATANQGSEATYESGFVIDKFPISRPNLTFSTLTVSNMSPEDSSIYLCSIGGGRVLNTEAFFGQGTRLTVV.

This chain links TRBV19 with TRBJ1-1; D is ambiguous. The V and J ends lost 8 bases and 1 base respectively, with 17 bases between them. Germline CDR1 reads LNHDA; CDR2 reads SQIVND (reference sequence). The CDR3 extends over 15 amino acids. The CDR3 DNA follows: TGTGCCAGTGTGGGCATTAATTCCGGGAACACTGAAGCTTTCTTT. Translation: CASVGINSGNTEAFF.

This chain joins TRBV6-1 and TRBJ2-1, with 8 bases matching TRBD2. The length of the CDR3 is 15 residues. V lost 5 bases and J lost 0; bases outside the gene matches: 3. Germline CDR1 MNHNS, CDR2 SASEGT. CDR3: CASSITSGSYNEQFF. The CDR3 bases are TGTGCCAGCAGTATAACTAGCGGCTCCTACAATGAGCAGTTCTTC.

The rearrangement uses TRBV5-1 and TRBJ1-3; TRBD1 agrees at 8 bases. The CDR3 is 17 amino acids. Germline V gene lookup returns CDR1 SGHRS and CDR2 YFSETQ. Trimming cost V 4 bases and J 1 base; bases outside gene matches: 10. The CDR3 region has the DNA TGCGCCAGCAGCAGTACTACCGGGACAGGATCTGGAAACACCATATATTTT. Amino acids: CASSSTTGTGSGNTIYF.

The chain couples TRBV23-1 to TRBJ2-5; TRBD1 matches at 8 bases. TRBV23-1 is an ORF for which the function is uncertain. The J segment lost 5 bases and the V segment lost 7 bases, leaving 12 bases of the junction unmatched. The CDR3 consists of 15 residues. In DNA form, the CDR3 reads TGCGCCAGCACGGTGGTAACAGGGGGTCCGGAGACCCAGTACTTC. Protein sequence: CASTVVTGGPETQYF.

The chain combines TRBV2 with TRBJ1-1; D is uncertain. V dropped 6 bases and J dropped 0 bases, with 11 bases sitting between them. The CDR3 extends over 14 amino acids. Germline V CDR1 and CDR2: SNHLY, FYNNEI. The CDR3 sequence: CASRATGVNTEAFF. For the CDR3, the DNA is TGTGCCAGCAGGGCGACGGGTGTGAACACTGAAGCTTTCTTT.

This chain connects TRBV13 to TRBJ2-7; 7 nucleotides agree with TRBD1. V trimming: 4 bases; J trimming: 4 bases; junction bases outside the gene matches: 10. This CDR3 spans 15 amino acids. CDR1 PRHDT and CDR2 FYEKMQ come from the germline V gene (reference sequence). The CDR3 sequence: CASSYGGDSRYEQYF. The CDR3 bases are TGTGCCAGCAGCTACGGTGGGGACAGCAGGTACGAGCAGTACTTC.

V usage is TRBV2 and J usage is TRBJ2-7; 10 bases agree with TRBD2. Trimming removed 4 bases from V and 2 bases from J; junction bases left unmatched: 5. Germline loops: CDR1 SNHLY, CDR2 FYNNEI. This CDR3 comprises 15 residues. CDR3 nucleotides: TGTGCCAGCAGTGGAGGACTAGCGGTGGCCTACGAGCAGTACTTC. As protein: CASSGGLAVAYEQYF.